This TCR beta chain was retrieved from a study of beta chain features in type 1 diabetes. Study details: No patient-donor differences in age, gender, total cells or subset yield.

Findings and caveats of the study: When VDJ junctions were examined, type 1 diabetes patients showed fewer insertions and more deletions.

For this clone: The antigen is unknown.

Reverse transcribing all isolated RNA meant expressed TCRB transcripts were sequenced. Sequencing used immunoSEQ multiplex PCR; TCRdb keeps in-frame clones, though not all of them. The data contain fewer than 200,000 clones, under 9.5% of them singletons. Germline CDR1 and CDR2: SGDLS and YYNGEE. The J segment lost 4 bases and the V segment lost 0 bases, leaving 5 bases of the junction unmatched. There are 16 residues in the CDR3. This sequence originates from a man aged 18 to 30 in good health. The V call is TRBV9, the J call TRBJ2-2; 8 bases align to TRBD2. The specimen sequenced was central memory CD4+ T cells from blood. The CDR3 DNA follows: TGTGCCAGCAGCGTAGACAGCGGGGGTTTCACCGGGGAGCTGTTTTTT. This gives the protein CASSVDSGGFTGELFF.